The table lists the clone carrying this T cell receptor beta chain with a few counts. Its antigen remains unidentified. V was pared by 0 bases and J by 4 bases, with 6 bases between. Germline CDR1 and CDR2: MNHEY and SVGEGT. The CDR3 is 13 residues long. Arm-PCR of CDR3 regions and iRepertoire HTBI primers were used to build TCR beta libraries. Original analysis: Samples jointly harbored about 63 TRBV and some 13 TRBJ segments. TCRdb reprocessed the multiplex PCR reads with MiXCR, giving one entry per CDR3 protein. These V and J calls are TCRdb output, not the study's own analysis. The profile shows over 400,000 distinct CDR3 sequences, approximately 15% of them singletons. Specified time point: newly diagnosed GD, antithyroid drugs for less than 3 months. The TCR library was prepared using RNA isolated from PBMCs. Xi'an, China, was home to the endocrinology department that provided patients. These data belong to a study of regulatory T cells in long-lasting Graves disease.

Findings and limits, study-wide: With 2,500 to 3,500 shared public clonotypes, persistent patients exceeded new patients, who shared about a thousand.

These same data were also listed under a study on T cells in Graves' hyperthyroidism and ophthalmopathy. That report adds: Pregnant or lactating patients were excluded, as were those with uncontrolled infection or other autoimmune disease.

Sequenced here: peripheral blood mononuclear cells (PBMCs), sampled at new diagnosis, from a patient treated with antithyroid drugs. The sequence was collected from a woman between 45 and 65 years old with Graves disease. The chain employs TRBV6-2 or TRBV6-3 and TRBJ1-2; D ambiguous. CDR3 in DNA: TGTGCCAGCAGTTACTCTACAGTCTATGGCTACACCTTC. Amino acid sequence: CASSYSTVYGYTF.